Described below is a single T cell receptor beta chain sequence and its context. Cohort 3 recovered donors had two negative PCRs, clearance, or symptom resolution. This entry belongs to a study of blood T cell repertoires in COVID-19. The protocol was immunoSEQ multiplex PCR, while the TCRdb copy is restricted to in-frame clones and leaves out a portion. Among 200,000 to 250,000 clones listed, 65% to 85% were seen once. The V end lost 3 bases, the J end lost 8 bases, and 13 bases lay between the germline ends. Germline CDR1 KGHSH, CDR2 LQKENI. The CDR3 is 13 residues long. The rearrangement uses TRBV18 and TRBJ1-2, with D possibly being TRBD1 (5 bases). This receptor was taken from a woman aged 35 to 49 who had recovered from COVID-19. Specimen: PBMCs or T cells enriched from blood (not recorded which). The CDR3 reads CASSPGLGAGYTF. The CDR3 DNA reads TGTGCCAGCTCACCGGGTCTAGGGGCCGGCTACACCTTC.